The 15 T cell receptor beta chains given below trace back to one sample, sequenced in a study of Ad26.COV2.S vaccination and SARS-CoV-2 variants. Treatment here: 15 to 20 received Ad26.COV2.S at low or high dose, single or two shots; 5 received placebo; per-sample allocation not given. Sample collection was performed on day 63 after the first vaccine or placebo injection. The data were produced by immunoSEQ multiplex PCR, yet TCRdb's version contains in-frame clones alone and is incomplete. Counted here are some 400,000 clones, 70% to 90% occurring once; the ten biggest clones make up approximately 1.9%. Sequenced material: peripheral blood, taken in a trial of Ad26.COV2.S vaccine versus placebo. All receptors come from a person aged 18-65 years who received the Ad26.COV2.S COVID-19 vaccine or a placebo.

This clone was picked up a small number of times. The chain is built from TRBV30 and TRBJ2-7; 10 bases match TRBD2. Germline loops: CDR1 GTSNPN, CDR2 SVGIG (reference sequence). CDR3 length equals 14 residues. Trimming cost V 5 bases and J 5 bases; bases outside gene matches: 9. The CDR3 reads CAWAKTSGNDEQYF. Written as DNA, the CDR3 is TGTGCCTGGGCAAAAACTAGCGGGAACGACGAGCAGTACTTC.

V and J are TRBV7-9 and TRBJ2-7, with TRBD1 matching 7 bases. The CDR3 sequence is 13 residues long. Looked up from germline, CDR1 is SEHNR and CDR2 is FQNEAQ (reference sequence). The trim removed 3 bases at V and 2 bases at J, leaving 1 base unmatched. CDR3 loop: CASSFGTAYEQYF. CDR3 bases: TGTGCCAGCAGCTTCGGGACAGCCTACGAGCAGTACTTC.

The V gene is TRBV27, the J gene TRBJ2-7; tentatively, D is TRBD1 (5 bases). Germline V lookup: CDR1 MNHEY, CDR2 SMNVEV (reference sequence). The CDR3 extends over 15 amino acids. The V and J ends lost 2 bases and 4 bases respectively, with 15 bases between them. The DNA for the CDR3 is TGTGCCAGCAGTTTACAGGGTCGTCTTGGGTACGAGCAGTACTTC. It encodes CASSLQGRLGYEQYF.

The J gene is TRBJ2-1, the V gene TRBV6-2 or TRBV6-3; 8 bases match TRBD2. Germline-derived CDR1 and CDR2 are MNHEY and SVGEGT. The V segment lost 3 bases and the J segment 8 bases; nucleotides outside the gene matches: 9. The CDR3 totals 15 residues. The CDR3 DNA reads as TGTGCCAGCAGTTATCAGGGACTAGGGTTCGATGAGCAGTTCTTC. It translates to CASSYQGLGFDEQFF.

The chain is built from TRBV7-6 and TRBJ1-4, with D hard to call. Per the germline V gene, CDR1 is SGHVS and CDR2 is FNYEAQ. Deletions cut 8 bases from V and 8 bases from J, with 15 bases between. The CDR3 extends over 13 amino acids. The CDR3: CASAALLGEKLFF. The CDR3 DNA is TGTGCCAGCGCGGCTCTACTCGGAGAAAAACTGTTTTTT.

This chain links TRBV2 with TRBJ2-7, with a weak D call TRBD2 (6 bases). CDR3 size: 16 residues. Germline loops: CDR1 SNHLY, CDR2 FYNNEI. Trimming removed 6 bases from V and 3 bases from J, with 21 bases in between. Here the CDR3 DNA reads TGTGCCAGCAGCGAACGTGGCGGGACCCTCTTCTACGAGCAGTACTTC. It encodes CASSERGGTLFYEQYF.

The chain is built from TRBV3-1 (or the pseudogene TRBV3-2) and TRBJ2-2; D gene ambiguous. V was clipped by 1 base and J by 5 bases, with 8 bases between them. There are 14 residues in the CDR3. CDR1 is LGHDT, CDR2 YNNKEL, per germline (reference sequence). The CDR3 DNA follows: TGTGCCAGCAGCCAAGGACTGGTAACCGGGGAGCTGTTTTTT. Its protein is CASSQGLVTGELFF.

The chain recombines TRBV4-1 with TRBJ2-7, with D maybe TRBD2 (5 bases). Germline V gives CDR1 MGHRA, CDR2 YSYEKL. The CDR3 is 12 amino acids. Trimming shortened V by 5 bases and J by 3 bases, and 8 bases separated the two germline ends. Here the CDR3 reads CASSLEGYEQYF. As DNA, the CDR3 is TGCGCCAGCAGCTTAGAGGGCTACGAGCAGTACTTC.

The gene calls are TRBV10-3 and TRBJ2-7; D call uncertain. Germline V gives CDR1 ENHRY, CDR2 SYGVKD. The CDR3 spans 16 residues. Deletions cut 3 bases from V and 0 bases from J, with 15 bases between. The CDR3 bases are TGTGCCATCAGTGAATCCCCCAAACAAACCTCCTACGAGCAGTACTTC. Its translation: CAISESPKQTSYEQYF.

The chain recombines TRBV5-5 with TRBJ2-5, with D uncertain. Germline CDR1 SGHKS, CDR2 YYEKEE (reference sequence). The CDR3 contains 14 residues. Between the trimmed V and J ends, which lost 0 bases and 2 bases, there was a span of 8 bases. CDR3 in amino acids: CASSLGLQQETQYF. The CDR3 bases are TGTGCCAGCAGCTTGGGGTTGCAGCAAGAGACCCAGTACTTC.

A few counts support this clone. The chain carries TRBV27 and TRBJ2-2, with D perhaps TRBD1 or TRBD2 (5 bases each). The CDR3 totals 13 residues. Germline lookup yields CDR1 MNHEY and CDR2 SMNVEV (reference sequence). V was clipped by 3 bases and J by 6 bases, with 8 bases between them. The DNA of the CDR3 is TGTGCCAGCAGTTTGAGGGGAGCCGGGGAGCTGTTTTTT. Translation: CASSLRGAGELFF.

In DNA, the CDR3 is TGTGCCAGCAGTGCCGGGACAGGGCGGGACGAGCAGTACTTC. Protein product: CASSAGTGRDEQYF. V and J are TRBV7-9 and TRBJ2-7; 9 bases line up with TRBD1. CDR1 and CDR2 from the germline V gene are SEHNR and FQNEAQ (reference sequence). Trimming at V came to 6 bases and at J to 5 bases, leaving 8 bases not matched to a gene. The CDR3 spans 14 residues.

The chain combines TRBV9 with TRBJ2-3; TRBD2 might be the D (5 bases). Trimming stripped 0 bases from V and 4 bases from J, with 18 bases between. The germline V gene encodes CDR1 SGDLS and CDR2 YYNGEE. The CDR3 spans 17 residues. The CDR3 protein is CASSVGAGGSNADTQYF. The DNA of the CDR3 is TGTGCCAGCAGCGTAGGTGCGGGTGGGAGTAACGCAGATACGCAGTATTTT.

This chain uses TRBV9 with TRBJ2-2, with D possibly being TRBD1 or TRBD2 (5 bases each). Trimming took 4 bases from V and 1 from J, leaving 11 bases between them. Germline values: CDR1 SGDLS, CDR2 YYNGEE. This CDR3 is built from 15 residues. CDR3 in DNA: TGTGCCAGCAGCCTGGGACCCTTGAACACCGGGGAGCTGTTTTTT. Protein: CASSLGPLNTGELFF.

The chain employs TRBV7-2 and TRBJ2-1; possibly TRBD2 for D (6 bases). V was cut by 3 bases and J by 14 bases, with 20 bases left in between. Germline CDR1 SGHTA, CDR2 FQGNSA. The CDR3 spans 14 residues. As DNA, the CDR3 is TGTGCCAGCAGCTTTCGTAGGGACGGGGCTAGCGAGTTCTTC. This encodes CASSFRRDGASEFF.